The 24 T cell receptor beta chains listed next were all sequenced from one sample in a study of T-cell reconstitution after alpha-beta-depleted transplantation in children. TCRbeta library preparation incorporated unique molecular identifiers. TCRdb processed the PCR reads anew with MiXCR; each CDR3 protein has one entry. Of about 9,200 distinct CDR3 sequences listed, approximately 15% were seen once; the top ten hold approximately 50%. Here the sequenced sample was PBMCs, mostly from graft donor cells, taken 60 days after TCRalphabeta/CD19-depleted stem cell transplant. These receptors were obtained from a male patient under 18 who had a stem cell transplant for acute lymphoblastic leukemia, so the T cells may come from the graft donor.

This clonotype was seen repeatedly, ten times or more. This chain connects TRBV7-9 to TRBJ1-1; D unresolved. This CDR3 region has 12 residues. Trimming shortened V by 5 bases and J by 6 bases, and 10 bases separated the two germline ends. Germline V CDR1 and CDR2: SEHNR, FQNEAQ (reference sequence). The CDR3 loop is CASSRGIAEAFF. CDR3 nucleotide sequence: TGTGCCAGCAGCCGAGGGATCGCTGAAGCTTTCTTT. Full variable domain (outside the CDR3, taken from reference TRBV7-9 and TRBJ1-1): DTGVSQNPRHKITKRGQNVTFRCDPISEHNRLYWYRQTLGQGPEFLTYFQNEAQLEKSRLLSDRFSAERPKGSFSTLEIQRTEQGDSAMYLCASSRGIAEAFFGQGTRLTVV.

This clonotype appeared many times. The chain combines TRBV11-2 with TRBJ2-7; 12 nucleotides agree with TRBD2. Looked up from germline, CDR1 is SGHAT and CDR2 is FQNNGV. This CDR3 contains 16 residues. J gave up 5 bases and V 2 bases, and 7 bases lay outside the gene matches. The CDR3 reads CASSLPRLAGEDEQYF. In DNA, the CDR3 is TGTGCCAGCAGCTTACCTCGACTAGCGGGAGAAGACGAGCAGTACTTC. Combining the CDR3 with reference TRBV11-2 and TRBJ2-7 gives the whole variable domain EAGVAQSPRYKIIEKRQSVAFWCNPISGHATLYWYQQILGQGPKLLIQFQNNGVVDDSQLPKDRFSAERLKGVDSTLKIQPAKLEDSAVYLCASSLPRLAGEDEQYFGPGTRLTVT.

Many counts were recorded for this clonotype. The chain has TRBV20-1 and TRBJ2-3; no clear D. The CDR3 is 15 amino acids. Germline V gene data show CDR1 as DFQATT and CDR2 as SNEGSKA (reference sequence). Trimming stripped 5 bases from V and 6 bases from J, with 21 bases between. The CDR3 is CSARRPELSLDTQYF. The CDR3 DNA reads as TGCAGTGCTCGCAGACCAGAACTAAGCTTGGATACGCAGTATTTT.

This clonotype was detected ten times or more. The rearrangement uses TRBV9 and TRBJ2-3, with 7 bases matching TRBD2. The junction had 15 bases not matched to a gene; V was cut back by 0 bases and J by 11 bases. Germline loops: CDR1 SGDLS, CDR2 YYNGEE. This CDR3 is built from 16 residues. CDR3 residues: CASSVEGLGGGERQYF. For the CDR3, the DNA is TGTGCCAGCAGCGTAGAAGGTCTGGGTGGGGGGGAAAGGCAGTATTTT.

This chain joins TRBV10-2 and TRBJ1-6, with 7 bases that match TRBD1. There are 15 residues in the CDR3. Germline CDR1 WSHSY, CDR2 SAAADI. With V trimmed by 6 bases and J by 10 bases, 12 bases remained unmatched. The CDR3 nucleotides are TGCGCCAGCAGACTAGCAGCAGGGGGAGAATCACCCCTCCACTTT. As protein: CASRLAAGGESPLHF.

This clonotype was found many times. This chain connects TRBV12-3 or TRBV12-4 to TRBJ1-3; D is ambiguous. This CDR3 is built from 16 residues. V was pared by 2 bases and J by 0 bases, with 11 bases between. The CDR3 DNA reads as TGTGCCAGCAGTTTAAGGCCAGAGGTCTCTGGAAACACCATATATTTT. It is translated as CASSLRPEVSGNTIYF.

This clonotype was detected ten times or more. The rearrangement uses TRBV29-1 and TRBJ2-7, with D maybe TRBD1 (5 bases). The germline gives CDR1 SQVTM, CDR2 ANQGSEA. The CDR3 runs to 13 residues. V lost 6 bases and J 7 bases, leaving 19 bases between the germline ends. The CDR3 DNA follows: TGCAGCGTCCTTTCATGGGTGGGGCAAGAGCAGTACTTC. It translates to CSVLSWVGQEQYF.

This clonotype has ten or more counts. The chain joins TRBV7-3 to TRBJ1-1, with D possibly TRBD1 on 5 matching bases. Germline-derived CDR1 and CDR2 are SGHTA and FQGTGA. The CDR3 loop spans 13 amino acids. V was shortened by 6 bases and J by 6 bases, with 14 bases between the two germline ends. In nucleotides, the CDR3 is TGTGCCAGCAGGTTCCTCCCGGGGGCTGAAGCTTTCTTT. Encoded protein: CASRFLPGAEAFF.

This clonotype was seen many times. CDR3 nucleotides: TGTGCCACCAGTGACTTGGGGTCGAACACCGGGGAGCTGTTTTTT. Translation: CATSDLGSNTGELFF. V and J are TRBV24-1 and TRBJ2-2; D gene ambiguous. The CDR3 length is 15 residues. Germline-derived CDR1 and CDR2 are KGHDR and SFDVKD. Trimming stripped 4 bases from V and 0 bases from J, with 8 bases between.

This clonotype occurred many times. V and J are TRBV20-1 and TRBJ2-1; 15 bases are a match to TRBD2. V lost 4 bases and J lost 10; bases outside the gene matches: 5. The CDR3 covers 14 residues. Germline V gene data show CDR1 as DFQATT and CDR2 as SNEGSKA (reference sequence). CDR3 nucleotide sequence: TGCAGTGCTACCCCGGGACTAGCGGGAGGCGAGCAGTTCTTC. This sequence encodes CSATPGLAGGEQFF.

The chain carries TRBV20-1 and TRBJ2-2; D is uncertain. This CDR3 has 17 amino acids. The germline V and J ends were trimmed by 6 bases and 2 bases, with 22 bases remaining between them. Germline lookup yields CDR1 DFQATT and CDR2 SNEGSKA (reference sequence). CDR3 loop: CSAIAHTGLRNTGELFF. In DNA, the CDR3 is TGCAGTGCGATTGCCCACACGGGTCTGCGAAACACCGGGGAGCTGTTTTTT.

This clonotype showed up many times. The V and J genes are TRBV4-2 and TRBJ1-4, with D hard to call. V was clipped by 0 bases and J by 11 bases, with 7 bases between them. CDR3 length: 12 residues. The germline V gene has CDR1 LGHNA and CDR2 YNFKEQ. Here the CDR3 DNA reads TGTGCCAGCAGCCAAGAGCGTGCTAAACTGTTTTTT. It codes for CASSQERAKLFF.

This clonotype was counted at least ten times. CDR3 nucleotides: TGTGCCTGGACAGCCTTTTACAATGAGCAGTTCTTC. Its protein is CAWTAFYNEQFF. The V call is TRBV30, the J call TRBJ2-1; D is undetermined. Germline loops: CDR1 GTSNPN, CDR2 SVGIG (reference sequence). This CDR3 has 12 amino acids. Trimming shortened V by 4 bases and J by 4 bases, and 8 bases separated the two germline ends. The full variable domain, in which reference TRBV30 and TRBJ2-1 provide the parts outside the CDR3, is SQTIHQWPATLVQPVGSPLSLECTVEGTSNPNLYWYRQAAGRGLQLLFYSVGIGQISSEVPQNLSASRPQDRQFILSSKKLLLSDSGFYLCAWTAFYNEQFFGPGTRLTVL.

This clonotype was observed many times. This chain connects TRBV12-3 or TRBV12-4 to TRBJ1-5, with D uncertain. V lost 1 base to trimming and J lost 0 bases, with 7 bases between them. This CDR3 comprises 15 residues. CDR3 sequence: CASSLGRPSNQPQHF. Here the CDR3 DNA reads TGTGCCAGCAGTTTAGGCAGACCTAGCAATCAGCCCCAGCATTTT.

This clonotype was seen ten or more times. This chain connects TRBV5-1 to TRBJ2-3; 7 nucleotides agree with TRBD2. Germline assignment: CDR1 SGHRS and CDR2 YFSETQ. J lost 4 bases, V lost 3 bases, and 5 bases had no gene match. This CDR3 contains 14 residues. The CDR3 spells CASSSSSGPDTQYF. In DNA form, the CDR3 reads TGCGCCAGCAGCTCCTCTAGCGGTCCAGATACGCAGTATTTT.

This clonotype was recorded at least ten times. The chain couples TRBV5-1 to TRBJ1-6; the D is unclear. The germline V and J ends were trimmed by 1 base and 5 bases, with 10 bases remaining between them. This CDR3 is built from 15 residues. Per the germline V gene, CDR1 is SGHRS and CDR2 is YFSETQ. The CDR3 DNA follows: TGCGCCAGCAGCTTGCGGGTGCAAGATAATTCACCCCTCCACTTT. This codes for CASSLRVQDNSPLHF.

Many counts were recorded for this clonotype. The chain carries TRBV6-1 and TRBJ2-2; 9 bases are shared with TRBD1. There are 15 residues in the CDR3. V shed 3 bases, J shed 6 bases, and the junction held 5 bases outside the gene matches. The germline V gene has CDR1 MNHNS and CDR2 SASEGT. The CDR3 DNA reads TGTGCCAGCAGTGAGCAGGGACAGGGCGCCGGGGAGCTGTTTTTT. Its protein is CASSEQGQGAGELFF.

This clonotype was seen many times. The DNA is left out, because the CDR3 cannot be placed on it with certainty; the CDR3 is given as TCRdb lists it. The chain has TRBV7-8 and TRBJ2-4; TRBD2 reflects the table's D call only, with no check against the DNA. The V gene's germline CDR1 is SGHVS and CDR2 FQNEAQ. Ends included, the CDR3 has 23 residues. CDR3 in amino acids: CASSRERQGNIQYFVGQGNIQYF.

This clonotype showed up many times. V gene TRBV20-1 combines with J gene TRBJ2-7, with 9 bases identical to TRBD1. Germline V gives CDR1 DFQATT, CDR2 SNEGSKA (reference sequence). CDR3 length: 13 residues. The CDR3: CSNLRDRAYEQYF. Here the CDR3 DNA reads TGCTCCAACCTTCGGGACAGGGCCTACGAGCAGTACTTC.

Turning to this clonotype: One junction end does not reproduce the germline sequence, and a read error may be involved. The chain recombines TRBV24-1 with TRBJ2-2; 8 nucleotides align to TRBD1. The CDR3 runs 21 residues. Germline V lookup: CDR1 KGHDR, CDR2 SFDVKD. The CDR3 is CGTSDLPRLGPGQAFTGELFF. CDR3 bases: TGTGGCACCAGTGATTTGCCCCGGTTAGGTCCGGGACAGGCGTTCACCGGGGAGCTGTTTTTT.

By share, this clonotype ranks as medium-sized. This chain connects TRBV3-1 to TRBJ1-1; D perhaps matches TRBD1 (5 bases). This CDR3 is built from 12 residues. Trimming took 2 bases from V and 8 from J, leaving 9 bases between them. Per germline, CDR1 LGHDT and CDR2 YNNKEL (reference sequence). CDR3 in amino acids: CASSQSGREAFF. Here the CDR3 DNA reads TGTGCCAGCAGCCAATCGGGACGGGAAGCTTTCTTT.

The V call is TRBV7-2, the J call TRBJ2-1; D ambiguous. Germline CDR1 SGHTA, CDR2 FQGNSA. The CDR3 loop spans 13 amino acids. The V and J ends lost 1 base and 7 bases respectively, with 8 bases between them. CDR3 loop: CASSLVPLNEQFF. In nucleotides, the CDR3 is TGTGCCAGCAGCTTAGTCCCCTTGAATGAGCAGTTCTTC.

This clonotype is categorized as medium-sized. The V and J genes are TRBV10-3 and TRBJ2-3, with D possibly being TRBD1 (6 bases). V shed 10 bases and J shed 8 bases, with 13 bases lying between them. The germline V gene has CDR1 ENHRY and CDR2 SYGVKD. The CDR3 extends over 11 amino acids. The CDR3 reads CATGASGTQYF. CDR3 sequence (DNA): TGTGCCACAGGGGCTTCTGGTACGCAGTATTTT.

This chain connects TRBV4-2 to TRBJ1-2; a possible D gene is TRBD1 (5 bases). Germline V gene lookup returns CDR1 LGHNA and CDR2 YNFKEQ. Trimming took 10 bases from V and 5 from J, leaving 17 bases between them. The CDR3 consists of 13 residues. The CDR3 sequence: CAIGPGLVYGYTF. Written as DNA, the CDR3 is TGTGCCATCGGCCCGGGGCTCGTATATGGCTACACCTTC.